This TCR beta chain comes out of a study of OX40 agonist ivuxolimab in advanced cancers. Study conclusions and caveats: By week 6 at 0.1 to 3.0 mg/kg, blood CD4+ and CD8+ T cells had expanded clonally.

The method was immunoSEQ multiplex PCR; TCRdb's version includes in-frame clones alone and lacks a portion of them. The data contain about 51,000 clones, about 77% of them singletons. The CDR3 length is 13 residues. The V gene's germline CDR1 is MGHRA and CDR2 YSYEKL. Trimming stripped 1 base from V and 7 bases from J, with 10 bases between. Points on this clone: What it binds is unknown.

The specimen was CD4+ or CD8+ T cells sorted from blood, collected in a trial of the OX40 agonist ivuxolimab. The clonotype was recovered from an adult with an advanced solid tumor such as melanoma, head and neck, liver or kidney cancer. V usage is TRBV4-1 and J usage is TRBJ1-2, with D unresolved. This chain's CDR3 is CASSQVPRTGYTF. DNA for the CDR3: TGCGCCAGCAGCCAAGTCCCTAGGACTGGCTACACCTTC.